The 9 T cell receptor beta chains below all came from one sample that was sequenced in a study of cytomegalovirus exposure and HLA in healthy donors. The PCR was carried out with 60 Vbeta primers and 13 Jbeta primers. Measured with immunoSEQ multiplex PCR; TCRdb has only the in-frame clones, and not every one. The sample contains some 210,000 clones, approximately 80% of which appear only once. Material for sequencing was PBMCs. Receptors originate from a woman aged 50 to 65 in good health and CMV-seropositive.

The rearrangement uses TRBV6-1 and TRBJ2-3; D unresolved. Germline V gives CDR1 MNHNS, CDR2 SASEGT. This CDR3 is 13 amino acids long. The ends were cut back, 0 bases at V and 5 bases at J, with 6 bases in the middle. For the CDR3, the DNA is TGTGCCAGCAGTGAAGCGAGTGGAGATACGCAGTATTTT. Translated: CASSEASGDTQYF.

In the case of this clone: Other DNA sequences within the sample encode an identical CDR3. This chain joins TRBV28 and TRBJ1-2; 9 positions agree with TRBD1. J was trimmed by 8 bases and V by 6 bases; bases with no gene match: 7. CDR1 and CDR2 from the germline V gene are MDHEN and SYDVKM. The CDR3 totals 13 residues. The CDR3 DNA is TGTGCCAGCAGCCTAGGACAGGGGCGAGGCTACACCTTC. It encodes CASSLGQGRGYTF.

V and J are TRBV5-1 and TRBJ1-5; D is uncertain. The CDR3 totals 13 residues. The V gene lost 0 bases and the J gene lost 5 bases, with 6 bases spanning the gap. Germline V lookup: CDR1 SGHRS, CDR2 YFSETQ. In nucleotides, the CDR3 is TGCGCCAGCAGCTTGGGCGGAGATCAGCCCCAGCATTTT. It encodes CASSLGGDQPQHF.

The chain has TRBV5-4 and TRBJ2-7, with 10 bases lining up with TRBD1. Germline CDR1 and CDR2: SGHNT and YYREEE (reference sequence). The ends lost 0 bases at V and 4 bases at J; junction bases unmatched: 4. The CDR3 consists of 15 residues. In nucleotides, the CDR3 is TGTGCCAGCAGCTTGGGGGACAGGGGAAGTTACGAGCAGTACTTC. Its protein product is CASSLGDRGSYEQYF.

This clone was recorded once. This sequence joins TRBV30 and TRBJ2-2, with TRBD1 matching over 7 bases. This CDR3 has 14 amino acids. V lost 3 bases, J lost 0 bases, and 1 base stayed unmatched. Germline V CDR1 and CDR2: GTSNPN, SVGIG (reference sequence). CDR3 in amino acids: CAWRGQPNTGELFF. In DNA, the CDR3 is TGTGCCTGGAGGGGACAGCCGAACACCGGGGAGCTGTTTTTT.

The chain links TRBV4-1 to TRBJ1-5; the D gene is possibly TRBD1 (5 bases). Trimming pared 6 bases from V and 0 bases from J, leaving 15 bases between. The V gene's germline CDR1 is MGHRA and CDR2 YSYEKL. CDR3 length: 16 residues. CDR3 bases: TGCGCCAGCAGGGTAGGACGGACATATAGCAATCAGCCCCAGCATTTT. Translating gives CASRVGRTYSNQPQHF.

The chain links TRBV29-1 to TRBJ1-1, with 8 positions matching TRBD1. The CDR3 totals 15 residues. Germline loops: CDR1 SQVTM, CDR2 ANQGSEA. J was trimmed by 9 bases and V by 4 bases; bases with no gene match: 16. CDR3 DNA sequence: TGCAGCGTTGGTTCGGACAGGGCGGGGGTGGGGAAAGCTTTCTTT. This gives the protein CSVGSDRAGVGKAFF.

The CDR3 DNA reads TGTGCCAGCAGTGCTACAGGGCTCAATCAGCCCCAGCATTTT. It encodes CASSATGLNQPQHF. The chain links TRBV6-1 to TRBJ1-5, with D possibly matching TRBD1 (6 bases). V was cut by 4 bases and J by 3 bases, with 10 bases left in between. Germline CDR1 is MNHNS and CDR2 is SASEGT. This CDR3 comprises 14 residues.

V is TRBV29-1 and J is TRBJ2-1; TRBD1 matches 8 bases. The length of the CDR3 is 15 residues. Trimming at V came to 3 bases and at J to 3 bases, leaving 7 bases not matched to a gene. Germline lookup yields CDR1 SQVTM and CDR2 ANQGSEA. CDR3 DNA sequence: TGCAGCGTTGAGACAGGGGCCTTGAGCTACAATGAGCAGTTCTTC. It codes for CSVETGALSYNEQFF.